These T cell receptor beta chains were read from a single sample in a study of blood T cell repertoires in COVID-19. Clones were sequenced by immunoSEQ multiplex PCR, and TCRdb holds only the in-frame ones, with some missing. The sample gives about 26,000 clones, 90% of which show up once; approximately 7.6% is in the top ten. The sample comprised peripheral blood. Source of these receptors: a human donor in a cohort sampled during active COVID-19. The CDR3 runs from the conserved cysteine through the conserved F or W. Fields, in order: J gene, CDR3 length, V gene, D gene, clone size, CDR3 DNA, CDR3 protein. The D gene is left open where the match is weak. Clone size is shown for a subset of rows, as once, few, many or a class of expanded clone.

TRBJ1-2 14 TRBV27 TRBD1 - TGTGCCAGCAGTTTTTCGGGACAGGGACATGGCTACACCTTC CASSFSGQGHGYTF
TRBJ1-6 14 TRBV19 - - TGTGCCAGTAGTATACGTCAGGATAATTCACCCCTCCACTTT CASSIRQDNSPLHF
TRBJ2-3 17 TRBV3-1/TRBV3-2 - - TGTGCCAGCAGCCAAGATCTCCCGGGGACTGTTTTGGATACGCAGTATTTT CASSQDLPGTVLDTQYF
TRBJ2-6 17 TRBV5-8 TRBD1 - TGTGCCAGCGGCACGGGACAGCTGATGGCTGGGGCCAACGTCCTGACTTTC CASGTGQLMAGANVLTF
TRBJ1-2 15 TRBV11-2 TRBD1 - TGTGCCAGCAGCTTAGGCACAGGGGGAGGCTATGGCTACACCTTC CASSLGTGGGYGYTF
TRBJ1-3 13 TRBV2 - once TGTGCCAGCAGTGACAGGGCTGGAAACACCATATATTTT CASSDRAGNTIYF
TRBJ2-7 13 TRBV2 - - TGTGCCAGCGTAGGAGCCAGCTCCTACGAGCAGTACTTC CASVGASSYEQYF
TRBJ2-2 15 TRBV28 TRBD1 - TGTGCCAGCAGCTACCGGACAGGGCGCACCGGGGAGCTGTTTTTT CASSYRTGRTGELFF
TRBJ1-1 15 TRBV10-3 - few TGTGCCAGCGGCAGGGAAGGTGGAATGAACACTGAAGCTTTCTTT CASGREGGMNTEAFF
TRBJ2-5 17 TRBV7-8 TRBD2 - TGTGCCAGCAGCTCCAGGTTTAGGGGGACTAGCGAAGAGACCCAGTACTTC CASSSRFRGTSEETQYF
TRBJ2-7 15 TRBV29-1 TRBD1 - TGCAGCGTTGAAGATCCCGTTCAGGGGGTCTACGAGCAGTACTTC CSVEDPVQGVYEQYF
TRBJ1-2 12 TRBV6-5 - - TGTGCCAGCAGGAACAGGAACTATGGCTACACCTTC CASRNRNYGYTF
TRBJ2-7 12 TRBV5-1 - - TGCGCCAGCAGCCGAGACTCCTACGAGCAGTACTTC CASSRDSYEQYF
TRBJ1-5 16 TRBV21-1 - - TGTGCCAGCAGCAAAGTAGAACAGTTTAGCAATCAGCCCCAGCATTTT CASSKVEQFSNQPQHF
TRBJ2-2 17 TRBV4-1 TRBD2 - TGCGCCAGCAGCTCCACTGCAGCGGGGGGGTACACCGGGGAGCTGTTTTTT CASSSTAAGGYTGELFF
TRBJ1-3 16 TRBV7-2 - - TGTGCCAGCAGCTTAGCACGGGTTGAGGCTGGAAACACCATATATTTT CASSLARVEAGNTIYF
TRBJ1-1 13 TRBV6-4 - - TGTGCCAGCAGTGACTCATGGGGGGGCAGGGCTTTCTTT CASSDSWGGRAFF
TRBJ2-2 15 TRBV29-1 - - TGCAGCGTTGAAGATCTACAGAGGAACACCGGGGAGCTGTTTTTT CSVEDLQRNTGELFF
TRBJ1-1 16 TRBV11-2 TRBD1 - TGTGCCAGCAGCGCCGCAGACAGGGGAGGATGGACTGAAGCTTTCTTT CASSAADRGGWTEAFF
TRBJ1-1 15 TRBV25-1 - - TGTGCCAGCAGTGGGCGGACAGCCATGAACACTGAAGCTTTCTTT CASSGRTAMNTEAFF
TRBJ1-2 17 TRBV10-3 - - TGTGCCATCAGTGAGCCCCCGGGGAGGGGAAAGGGTTATGGCTACACCTTC CAISEPPGRGKGYGYTF
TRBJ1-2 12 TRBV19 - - TGTGCCAGTAGTATTCACAGCGGGGGCTACACCTTC CASSIHSGGYTF
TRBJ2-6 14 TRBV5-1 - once TGCGCCAGCAGCCCCGGTCCCTGGGCCAACGTCCTGACTTTC CASSPGPWANVLTF
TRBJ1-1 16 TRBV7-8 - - TGTGCCAGCAGCTTAGGGTCTGGTACAATGAACACTGAAGCTTTCTTT CASSLGSGTMNTEAFF
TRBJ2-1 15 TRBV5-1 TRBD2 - TGCGCCAGCAGCTTGGCCGGACTAGCCCTGGATGAGCAGTTCTTC CASSLAGLALDEQFF
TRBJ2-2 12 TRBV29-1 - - TGCAGCGCAACTCGGGACACCGGGGAGCTGTTTTTT CSATRDTGELFF
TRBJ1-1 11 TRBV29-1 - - TGCAGCGTTGCCCCCCCTGGGCTGGCTTTCTTT CSVAPPGLAFF